The 30 T cell receptor beta chains reported below all come from one sample, sequenced in a study of CD8 T cells in ankylosing spondylitis. TCRdb reprocessed the 5' RACE reads with MiXCR, giving one entry per CDR3 protein. The sample has approximately 250,000 distinct CDR3 sequences, 10% seen once. Source material: blood, either unsorted or a sorted T cell fraction (not recorded which). Source of these receptors: a male donor with ankylosing spondylitis or in good health (not recorded which).

This clonotype occurred many times. The chain uses TRBV6-6 and TRBJ1-4, with D unclear. V shed 5 bases and J shed 7 bases, with 8 bases lying between them. The CDR3 totals 12 residues. Germline V gives CDR1 MNHNY, CDR2 SVGAGI (reference sequence). The CDR3 loop reads CASSTEGEKLFF. CDR3 DNA sequence: TGTGCCAGCAGTACAGAGGGTGAAAAACTGTTTTTT.

This clonotype was seen at least ten times. The chain joins TRBV28 to TRBJ2-2; D possibly uses TRBD1 or TRBD2 (6 bases each). CDR1 and CDR2 from the germline V gene are MDHEN and SYDVKM. With 7 bases removed from V and 2 bases from J, the gap between germline ends came to 17 bases. The length of the CDR3 is 16 residues. The CDR3 loop reads CASTLIGGINTGELFF. CDR3 nucleotides: TGTGCCAGCACCCTGATAGGGGGGATAAACACCGGGGAGCTGTTTTTT.

This clonotype was found a few times. This may be a read error: a much more frequent sequence differs by one nucleotide. The V call is TRBV10-3, the J call TRBJ1-6; 9 positions agree with TRBD1. The CDR3 runs 16 residues. Looked up from germline, CDR1 is ENHRY and CDR2 is SYGVKD. As DNA, the CDR3 is TGTGTCATCAGTGAGTTGGGGACAGGGAATAATTCACCCCTCCACTTT. It translates to CVISELGTGNNSPLHF.

This clonotype has a count of ten or more. The rearrangement uses TRBV5-5 and TRBJ2-1; D is perhaps TRBD2 (5 bases). CDR1 SGHKS and CDR2 YYEKEE come from the germline V gene (reference sequence). The V and J ends lost 0 bases and 4 bases respectively, with 11 bases between them. The CDR3 length is 15 residues. DNA of the CDR3: TGTGCCAGCAGCTTGGGGACTCTAGCTTACAATGAGCAGTTCTTC. This encodes CASSLGTLAYNEQFF.

In its sample, this clonotype was seen a few times. The chain carries TRBV10-1 and TRBJ2-6; no firm D call. Trimming pared 3 bases from V and 2 bases from J, leaving 8 bases between. The germline gives CDR1 WNHNN, CDR2 SYGVQD (reference sequence). The CDR3 sequence is 15 residues long. This CDR3 is CASSDPFAGANVLTF. CDR3 bases: TGCGCCAGCAGTGACCCATTTGCTGGGGCCAACGTCCTGACTTTC.

At least ten counts were recorded for this clonotype. The V gene is TRBV4-1, the J gene TRBJ2-1; unclear D gene. V gave up 1 base and J gave up 5 bases, with 15 bases separating them. Germline lookup yields CDR1 MGHRA and CDR2 YSYEKL. CDR3 size: 16 residues. Written as DNA, the CDR3 is TGCGCCAGCAGCCAAGCTTCCATCCCCCGGGACAATGAGCAGTTCTTC. As protein: CASSQASIPRDNEQFF.

This clonotype was seen just once. V gene TRBV9 combines with J gene TRBJ1-2; TRBD1 agrees at 7 bases. CDR3 size: 17 residues. J gave up 3 bases and V 3 bases, and 14 bases lay outside the gene matches. CDR1 SGDLS and CDR2 YYNGEE come from the germline V gene. This CDR3 is CASSAETTGVPYYGYTF. The DNA for the CDR3 is TGTGCCAGCAGCGCAGAGACTACAGGGGTGCCATACTATGGCTACACCTTC.

J is TRBJ2-1 and V is TRBV5-1; no reliable D call. Trimming removed 3 bases at V and 6 bases at J, with 10 bases between. CDR1 SGHRS and CDR2 YFSETQ come from the germline V gene. CDR3 size: 13 residues. The CDR3 loop reads CASSYRLLNEQFF. DNA of the CDR3: TGCGCCAGCAGCTATCGACTCCTCAATGAGCAGTTCTTC.

This clonotype was seen ten or more times. The rearrangement links TRBV5-1 to TRBJ2-7; a possible D gene is TRBD2 (5 bases). CDR3 length: 14 residues. The germline V and J ends were trimmed by 4 bases and 2 bases, with 13 bases remaining between them. The germline CDR1 and CDR2 sequences are SGHRS and YFSETQ. The CDR3: CASSPAGGPYEQYF. In nucleotides, the CDR3 is TGCGCCAGCAGCCCGGCGGGCGGACCCTACGAGCAGTACTTC.

This clonotype was seen repeatedly, ten times or more. The chain is built from TRBV15 and TRBJ2-7, with 10 bases that match TRBD2. The CDR3 contains 15 residues. Germline V gives CDR1 LNHNV, CDR2 YYDKDF (reference sequence). After removal of 5 bases from V and 2 bases from J, the junction contained 6 bases not matched to a gene. The CDR3 DNA reads as TGTGCCACCAGCCAAGGGACTAGCGAGACCTACGAGCAGTACTTC. Protein sequence: CATSQGTSETYEQYF.

This rearrangement joins TRBV3-1 to TRBJ2-7; no definite D call. There are 14 residues in the CDR3. Germline V gene data show CDR1 as LGHDT and CDR2 as YNNKEL (reference sequence). Trimming stripped 0 bases from V and 3 bases from J, with 9 bases between. Written as DNA, the CDR3 is TGTGCCAGCAGCCAAGAAGCTTCAGGCTACGAGCAGTACTTC. Its translation is CASSQEASGYEQYF.

This clonotype was recorded many times. The chain has TRBV12-3 or TRBV12-4 and TRBJ2-1; 8 nucleotides agree with TRBD1. CDR3 size: 16 residues. V shed 5 bases, J shed 11 bases, and the junction held 17 bases outside the gene matches. CDR3 coding DNA: TGTGCCAGCAGTCCCGCCCAAACCTCAGGGGGCGCAAAGCAGTTCTTC. Protein: CASSPAQTSGGAKQFF.

This clonotype was seen many times. The chain joins TRBV9 to TRBJ2-7, with D hard to call. With 2 bases removed from V and 2 bases from J, the gap between germline ends came to 8 bases. The CDR3 runs to 13 residues. The V gene's germline CDR1 is SGDLS and CDR2 YYNGEE. The CDR3 sequence: CASSVGPPYEQYF. The CDR3 DNA reads as TGTGCCAGCAGCGTCGGACCGCCCTACGAGCAGTACTTC.

As to this clonotype: This may be a read error, as it is one base from a much larger clone. V is TRBV5-1 and J is TRBJ1-1; D is undetermined. Germline CDR1 SGHRS, CDR2 YFSETQ. V was trimmed by 7 bases and J by 2 bases, leaving 15 bases between them. The CDR3 has 14 residues. CDR3 amino acids: CASGPHSPNTEAFF. The CDR3 DNA reads as TGCGCCAGCGGCCCCCATTCCCCCAACACTGAAGCTTTCTTT.

This clonotype has more than one count but fewer than ten. V and J are TRBV2 and TRBJ2-7; D is undetermined. Germline V CDR1 and CDR2: SNHLY, FYNNEI. Trimming cost V 0 bases and J 2 bases, with 8 bases left between them. The CDR3 contains 14 residues. The CDR3 DNA reads as TGTGCCAGCAGTGAAGCGAACCAACCCTACGAGCAGTACTTC. Its translation is CASSEANQPYEQYF. The full variable domain, with the rest looked up from reference TRBV2 and TRBJ2-7, is EPEVTQTPSHQVTQMGQEVILRCVPISNHLYFYWYRQILGQKVEFLVSFYNNEISEKSEIFDDQFSVERPDGSNFTLKIRSTKLEDSAMYFCASSEANQPYEQYFGPGTRLTVT.

This clonotype was picked up many times. The chain has TRBV10-3 and TRBJ1-1; TRBD1 is a possible D gene (6 bases). This CDR3 region has 11 residues. The V and J ends lost 11 bases and 9 bases respectively, with 16 bases between them. Germline V gene sequence: CDR1 ENHRY, CDR2 SYGVKD. DNA for the CDR3: TGTGCCGCACGAGAGGGGGGGAAAGCTTTCTTT. This sequence encodes CAAREGGKAFF.

The V and J genes are TRBV11-3 and TRBJ1-1, with TRBD1 as a possible D gene (5 bases). The CDR3 has 13 amino acids. Per the germline V gene, CDR1 is SGHNT and CDR2 is YENEEA. V lost 0 bases and J lost 3, with 5 bases in between. This CDR3 is CASSLEGDTEAFF. In nucleotides, the CDR3 is TGTGCCAGCAGCTTAGAGGGGGACACTGAAGCTTTCTTT.

This clonotype was counted a few times. The chain couples TRBV9 to TRBJ2-1; 15 bases agree with TRBD2. Per the germline V gene, CDR1 is SGDLS and CDR2 is YYNGEE. The CDR3 runs 19 residues. The trim removed 3 bases at V and 0 bases at J, leaving 7 bases unmatched. The CDR3 is CASSEGLAGGWPSYNEQFF. The CDR3 DNA follows: TGTGCCAGCAGCGAGGGACTAGCGGGAGGCTGGCCCTCCTACAATGAGCAGTTCTTC. Full variable domain (outside the CDR3, taken from reference TRBV9 and TRBJ2-1): DSGVTQTPKHLITATGQRVTLRCSPRSGDLSVYWYQQSLDQGLQFLIQYYNGEERAKGNILERFSAQQFPDLHSELNLSSLELGDSALYFCASSEGLAGGWPSYNEQFFGPGTRLTVL.

This clonotype was counted ten times or more. The chain joins TRBV5-1 to TRBJ1-2; 7 nucleotides agree with TRBD1. J gave up 8 bases and V 4 bases, and 8 bases lay outside the gene matches. CDR3 length equals 13 residues. The germline CDR1 and CDR2 sequences are SGHRS and YFSETQ. In DNA, the CDR3 is TGCGCCAGCAGCCAAACAACAGGGGCGGGCTACACCTTC. This gives the protein CASSQTTGAGYTF.

The table lists this clonotype with a count of one. The chain joins TRBV10-3 to TRBJ2-5, with 11 bases lining up with TRBD2. Losses at the gene ends were 4 bases for V and 5 bases for J; bases not matched to a gene: 9. This CDR3 has 16 amino acids. CDR1 and CDR2 (germline): ENHRY, SYGVKD. The chain's CDR3 is CAISGRIAGGSETQYF. DNA of the CDR3: TGTGCCATCAGTGGAAGAATAGCGGGAGGGTCCGAGACCCAGTACTTC.

V gene TRBV7-2 combines with J gene TRBJ1-2; no reliable D call. CDR3 size: 13 residues. From germline, CDR1 is SGHTA and CDR2 FQGNSA. Trimming removed 4 bases at V and 5 bases at J, with 11 bases between. CDR3 DNA: TGTGCCAGCAGCTCCAGCGCGGGGTATGGCTACACCTTC. Its translation: CASSSSAGYGYTF.

Worth noting for this clonotype: At one of its ends the junction is not consistent with the germline gene, which may arise from a read error. The genes are TRBV29-1 and TRBJ2-2; D might be TRBD2 (6 bases). Germline assignment: CDR1 SQVTM and CDR2 ANQGSEA. This CDR3 is built from 14 residues. For the CDR3, the DNA is TGCAGCGTTGGGCGGACTACTAACACCGGAGAGCTGTTTTTT. This gives the protein CSVGRTTNTGELFF.

This clonotype has ten or more counts. The genes are TRBV6-5 and TRBJ2-2; 10 bases agree with TRBD2. Germline trimming cut 1 base from V and 6 bases from J; bases unmatched to any gene: 5. In germline, CDR1 is MNHEY, CDR2 SVGAGI. The CDR3 contains 16 residues. The CDR3: CASSYWASGGSGELFF. The CDR3 bases are TGTGCCAGCAGTTACTGGGCTAGCGGGGGTTCCGGGGAGCTGTTTTTT.

This clonotype was found a few times. This rearrangement joins TRBV4-1 to TRBJ1-3; 8 positions match TRBD1. Germline CDR1 MGHRA, CDR2 YSYEKL. J was trimmed by 3 bases and V by 3 bases; bases with no gene match: 4. The CDR3 extends over 15 amino acids. The CDR3 DNA sequence: TGCGCCAGCAGCCACGACAGGGGTCGTGGAAACACCATATATTTT. Its protein product is CASSHDRGRGNTIYF.

Of note for this clonotype: A much larger clone lies a single base off, so this may be a read error. The genes are TRBV10-3 and TRBJ1-2; TRBD1 matches at 12 bases. Germline V CDR1 and CDR2: ENHRY, SYGVKD. CDR3 length: 16 residues. This CDR3 is CAIGDNWDRGPYGYTF. In nucleotides, the CDR3 is TGTGCCATCGGTGATAATTGGGACAGGGGGCCCTATGGCTACACCTTC.

This clonotype was detected many times. The J gene is TRBJ1-6, the V gene TRBV20-1, with TRBD1 identical over 10 bases. Germline V CDR1 and CDR2: DFQATT, SNEGSKA (reference sequence). The CDR3 runs 16 residues. V shed 1 base and J 8 bases; nucleotides not matched to a gene: 8. CDR3 DNA sequence: TGCAGTGCTAGAGGTCCCCGGGACAGGGGAGATTCACCCCTCCACTTT. It encodes CSARGPRDRGDSPLHF.

This clonotype was seen repeatedly, ten times or more. The genes are TRBV10-2 and TRBJ2-7, with a possible D match to TRBD1 (5 bases). Looked up from germline, CDR1 is WSHSY and CDR2 is SAAADI. The CDR3 sequence is 14 residues long. The germline V and J ends were trimmed by 7 bases and 4 bases, with 17 bases remaining between them. CDR3 sequence: CASNALGQGYEQYF. The CDR3 nucleotides read TGCGCCAGCAACGCGCTCGGCCAGGGATACGAGCAGTACTTC.

The chain has TRBV6-1 and TRBJ2-7; TRBD1 agrees at 7 bases. In germline, CDR1 is MNHNS, CDR2 SASEGT. The CDR3 runs 14 residues. V lost 6 bases, J lost 4 bases, and 9 bases stayed unmatched. CDR3 protein: CASRSTGTAYEQYF. Written as DNA, the CDR3 is TGTGCCAGCAGGTCAACCGGGACAGCATACGAGCAGTACTTC.

This clonotype was observed at least ten times. The CDR3 loop reads CASSSAVGGGGNEQFF. For the CDR3, the DNA is TGCGCCAGCAGCTCCGCAGTAGGAGGGGGCGGGAATGAGCAGTTCTTC. The genes are TRBV5-1 and TRBJ2-1; TRBD1 might be the D (7 bases). The V gene lost 3 bases and the J gene lost 7 bases, with 20 bases spanning the gap. The CDR3 totals 16 residues. CDR1 is SGHRS and CDR2 is YFSETQ in the germline V gene.

There are many counts of this clonotype. This rearrangement joins TRBV5-1 to TRBJ2-3; D ambiguous. V was clipped by 0 bases and J by 2 bases, with 7 bases between them. Germline CDR1 SGHRS, CDR2 YFSETQ. The CDR3 is 14 amino acids. CDR3 region: CASSLETATDTQYF. DNA of the CDR3: TGCGCCAGCAGCTTGGAAACAGCCACAGATACGCAGTATTTT.